This T cell receptor (beta chain) was identified during a study of blood T cell repertoires in COVID-19. Study-wide background: Sites in the United States, Italy and Spain provided acute and convalescent COVID-19 samples. In each case, the material was cDNA or gDNA derived from T cells, B-cell-depleted T cells, or PBMCs.

This CDR3 is 13 amino acids long. Looked up from germline, CDR1 is SNHLY and CDR2 is FYNNEI. V was trimmed by 7 bases and J by 5 bases, leaving 14 bases between them. A Seattle source enrolled patients during active infection and followed them longitudinally. Original methodology: Nucleated cell counts were estimated from reference gene primer amplification. TCRdb's table, derived via immunoSEQ multiplex PCR, lists solely in-frame clones and lacks some. D and trimming were read from the DNA, whereas the V and J calls and clone size are those reported in that table. The table lists roughly 500,000 clones, 85% to 90% of them singletons.

Sequenced: peripheral blood. The chain uses TRBV2 and TRBJ2-5; D may be TRBD1 (6 bases). The source of this sequence is a man between 18 and 29 years old with COVID-19, enrolled during active disease. The CDR3 region has the DNA TGTGCCAGCAACGCAGGGGAGTGGGAGACCCAGTACTTC. Translating gives CASNAGEWETQYF.